This T cell receptor (beta chain) is from a study of T cell responses to AZD1222 COVID-19 vaccine. TCRdb's copy holds only in-frame clones and misses some; the assay was immunoSEQ multiplex PCR. Counted here are about 120,000 clones, 91% occurring once; the ten biggest clones make up almost 5.5%. The V gene's germline CDR1 is SNHLY and CDR2 FYNNEI. Trimming cost V 5 bases and J 5 bases; bases outside gene matches: 8. This CDR3 region has 15 residues. This clone was seen more than once but under ten times. The clonotype originates from an adult in good health. V gene TRBV2 combines with J gene TRBJ1-5, with 8 positions matching TRBD1. Sequenced material: peripheral blood, taken on day 0 of AZD1222 vaccination. The CDR3 sequence is CASSPQGDVYQPQHF. The CDR3 bases are TGTGCCAGCAGTCCACAGGGGGATGTTTATCAGCCCCAGCATTTT.